The clone carrying this T cell receptor (beta chain) showed up just a few times. The antigen remains undetermined. This sample is part of a study of blood T cells in healthy people across ages. Study overall: When template switching was applied, about one barcoded beta molecule was captured per two T cells. Study-wide results and limits: A roughly linear fall in TCR beta diversity per million T cells was seen with increasing age.

A J-beta primer mix and a sample-barcoded 5' primer were used in a second PCR of roughly 6 to 11 cycles. TCRdb reprocessed the 5' RACE reads with MiXCR, giving one entry per CDR3 protein. The table has some 1.6 million distinct CDR3 sequences, 30% to 40% seen once. Russia was home to the donors, healthy Caucasian individuals aged 6 to 90. Peripheral blood samples of about 10 milliliters were drawn from each donor. The receptor comes from a woman aged 25 to 45 in good health. Material for sequencing was blood.

CDR3 residues: CASSLKGIDTQYF. In DNA, the CDR3 is TGTGCCAGCAGCTTAAAGGGTATTGATACGCAGTATTTT. The V call is TRBV5-6, the J call TRBJ2-3; D unresolved. This CDR3 is built from 13 residues. The V gene's germline CDR1 is SGHDT and CDR2 YYEEEE. V lost 2 bases and J lost 6, with 10 bases in between.